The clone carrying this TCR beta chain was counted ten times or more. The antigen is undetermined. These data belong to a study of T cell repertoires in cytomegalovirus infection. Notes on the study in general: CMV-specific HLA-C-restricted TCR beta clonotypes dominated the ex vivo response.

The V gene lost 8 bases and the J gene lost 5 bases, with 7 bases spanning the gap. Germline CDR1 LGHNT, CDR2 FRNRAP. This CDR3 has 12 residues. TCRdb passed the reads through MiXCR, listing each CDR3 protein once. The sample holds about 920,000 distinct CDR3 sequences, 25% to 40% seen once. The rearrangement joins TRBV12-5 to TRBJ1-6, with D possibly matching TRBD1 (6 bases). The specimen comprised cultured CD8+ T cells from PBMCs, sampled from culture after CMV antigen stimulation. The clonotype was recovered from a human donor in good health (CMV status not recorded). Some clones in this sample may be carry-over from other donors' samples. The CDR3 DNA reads TGTGCTAGTAACAGGGATAATTCACCCCTCCACTTT. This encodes CASNRDNSPLHF.